This entry describes one T cell receptor (beta chain). This specimen comes from a study of blood T cell repertoires in COVID-19. Produced via immunoSEQ multiplex PCR; TCRdb's table is partial and in-frame only. This table has under 400,000 clones, about 89% appearing once. V gave up 5 bases and J gave up 1 base, with 10 bases separating them. The CDR3 extends over 14 amino acids. Germline CDR1 SGHRS, CDR2 YFSETQ. The sample consisted of peripheral blood. The source of this sequence is a woman in her twenties or thirties with COVID-19, enrolled during active disease. The chain joins TRBV5-1 to TRBJ2-1, with D possibly being TRBD2 (6 bases). CDR3 protein: CASSVAGSYNEQFF. CDR3 sequence (DNA): TGCGCCAGCAGTGTCGCGGGGTCCTACAATGAGCAGTTCTTC.